A selection of T cell receptor beta chains follows, all from one sample in a study of STAT5B mutations in CD4+ large granular lymphocyte leukemia. Produced via immunoSEQ multiplex PCR; TCRdb's table is partial and in-frame only. The sample lists fewer than 45,000 clones, 80% to 90% occurring once. The sample was CD4+ T cells from blood buffy coats. Receptors were obtained from a human donor in good health. Each CDR3 is given with its conserved first and last residue. The D gene is left open where the match is weak. Part of the rows lack a size; the others show once, few, many or a class for expanded clones.

DNA	CDR3	D	V	J	size
TGCAGCGCACTTTCAAAGGGTGGCTCCGAGCAGTACTTC	CSALSKGGSEQYF	.	TRBV29-1	TRBJ2-7	.
TGCGCCAGCAGCCAAGATTACTTGCAGAATCAGCCCCAGCATTTT	CASSQDYLQNQPQHF	.	TRBV4-3	TRBJ1-5	.
TGTGCCAGCAGCTTATCCCGTCAGCCCCATTCGTCCCAGTACTTC	CASSLSRQPHSSQYF	.	TRBV13	TRBJ2-5	.
TGTGCCACCAGCAGAGCGAAGTTGGACAAACCAAGAGATACGCAGTATTTT	CATSRAKLDKPRDTQYF	.	TRBV15	TRBJ2-3	.
TGTGCCAGCAGCTTAGGGGGCAGCGGAAACATTCAGTACTTC	CASSLGGSGNIQYF	.	TRBV13	TRBJ2-4	few
TGTGCCAGCACTAGAGGGGGCCCCGGTGATACGCAGTATTTT	CASTRGGPGDTQYF	TRBD1	TRBV6-6	TRBJ2-3	.
TGTGCCAGCAGCTTAGTCGGGAACACTGAAGCTTTCTTT	CASSLVGNTEAFF	.	TRBV7-9	TRBJ1-1	.
TGTGCCTGGAGTCCCGGGGGAAGGATTGTGGAGACCCAGTACTTC	CAWSPGGRIVETQYF	.	TRBV30	TRBJ2-5	.
TGTGCCAGCAGTGCTCAGGGATGGAACACTGAAGCTTTCTTT	CASSAQGWNTEAFF	.	TRBV2	TRBJ1-1	.
TGCGCCAGCAGCTTGGCCGACAACTATTATGGCTACACCTTC	CASSLADNYYGYTF	.	TRBV5-1	TRBJ1-2	.
TGTGCCTGGAGCGATCAGGGCAGCACTGAAGCTTTCTTT	CAWSDQGSTEAFF	.	TRBV30	TRBJ1-1	.
TGTGCCAGCAGCCAAGGAATACCAGGGGCCGGGGAGCTGTTTTTT	CASSQGIPGAGELFF	.	TRBV4-2	TRBJ2-2	.
TGTGCCAGTAGCCAAGAGGGACCGAACTGGGGAGGCTACACCTTC	CASSQEGPNWGGYTF	.	TRBV19	TRBJ1-2	.
TGTGCCAGCAGCTTATCGGAGGGGAACTATGGCTACACCTTC	CASSLSEGNYGYTF	.	TRBV7-8	TRBJ1-2	.
TGTGCCAGCAGCTTGGCGGTAGGGGGCTGGATAAACATTCAGTACTTC	CASSLAVGGWINIQYF	TRBD1	TRBV5-6	TRBJ2-4	.
TGTGCCACCAGCAGAGATGTGGCTAGCGGGAGACATGAGCAGTTCTTC	CATSRDVASGRHEQFF	TRBD2	TRBV15	TRBJ2-1	.
TGTGCCAGTAGGGCTAGCGGAAGTGGGAATACGCAGTATTTT	CASRASGSGNTQYF	TRBD2	TRBV19	TRBJ2-3	few
TGCGCCAGCAGCTCCAGGGGGGCGGACACCGGGGAGCTGTTTTTT	CASSSRGADTGELFF	.	TRBV5-1	TRBJ2-2	.
TGTGCCAGCAGCAAGGGACAGGGGGCTCTGGAGAACACTGAAGCTTTCTTT	CASSKGQGALENTEAFF	TRBD1	TRBV7-9	TRBJ1-1	.
TGCGCCAGCAGCTTTGACACTGGGGCCAACGTCCTGACTTTC	CASSFDTGANVLTF	.	TRBV5-1	TRBJ2-6	.
TGTGCCAGCAGCTTAGGGGGACAGGAGCAGTACTTC	CASSLGGQEQYF	TRBD1	TRBV7-8	TRBJ2-7	.
TGCGCCAGCAGCTTGACAGGGGGCACCAAAAACATTCAGTACTTC	CASSLTGGTKNIQYF	TRBD1	TRBV5-1	TRBJ2-4	.
TGTGCCAGCAGCGCCTTGGGTGGGGGGAACTATGGCTACACCTTC	CASSALGGGNYGYTF	.	TRBV9	TRBJ1-2	.
TGTGCCAGCAGCTTGCCAGGGACAGGGGGCGCGGGCACCGGGGAGCTGTTTTTT	CASSLPGTGGAGTGELFF	TRBD1	TRBV5-4	TRBJ2-2	few
TGTGCCAGCAGCCTGGCCGGACTAGCGGGTAGCTCCTACAATGAGCAGTTCTTC	CASSLAGLAGSSYNEQFF	TRBD2	TRBV5-4	TRBJ2-1	.
TGTGCCAGCAGTTACACGGGGCGGCCAGGGTACGAGCAGTACTTC	CASSYTGRPGYEQYF	.	TRBV6-6	TRBJ2-7	.
TGTGCCAGCTCACCCCTAGCGGGAGAATCCGAGCAGTACTTC	CASSPLAGESEQYF	TRBD2	TRBV18	TRBJ2-7	.
TGTGCCAGCAGTTACTCGGGGAGGGGTATGGAAGAGCAGTACTTC	CASSYSGRGMEEQYF	TRBD2	TRBV6-6	TRBJ2-7	.
TGTGCCAGCAGTGACAGGGTGGGAGGCAATCAGCCCCAGCATTTT	CASSDRVGGNQPQHF	.	TRBV6-1	TRBJ1-5	.
TGTGCCAGCGGGACCCGAGGCAGGGACACCGGGGAGCTGTTTTTT	CASGTRGRDTGELFF	.	TRBV2	TRBJ2-2	.
TGTGCCAGCAGGACAGGGTGGGACACCGGGGAGCTGTTTTTT	CASRTGWDTGELFF	TRBD1	TRBV6-1	TRBJ2-2	once
TGTGCCAGCAGTTTGGCCGGGTTTCCCAACGAGCAGTACTTC	CASSLAGFPNEQYF	.	TRBV27	TRBJ2-7	.
TGTGCCAGCAGTTCGGGACGGGAAAATGAAAAACTGTTTTTT	CASSSGRENEKLFF	.	TRBV2	TRBJ1-4	.
TGTGCCAGCAGCTCCGGGACTATATTCGCAGATACGCAGTATTTT	CASSSGTIFADTQYF	TRBD2	TRBV13	TRBJ2-3	.
TGCGCCAGCAGCATTGGGACAGGCCAGCAGTACTTC	CASSIGTGQQYF	TRBD1	TRBV5-1	TRBJ2-5	.
TGCGCCAGCAGCTTGGGGCAGGGGGCGCGAGGCGGGGAGCTGTTTTTT	CASSLGQGARGGELFF	TRBD1	TRBV5-1	TRBJ2-2	.
TGTGCCAGCAGCCGGGGCGGGACAATGTTTTCGCAGTACTTC	CASSRGGTMFSQYF	.	TRBV5-4	TRBJ2-7	.
TGTGCCAGCAGGGAGGAGACTAGGTACGAGCAGTACTTC	CASREETRYEQYF	.	TRBV6-1	TRBJ2-7	.
TGCGCCAGCAGCCAACTAGCGGGAGTCCCAGATACGCAGTATTTT	CASSQLAGVPDTQYF	TRBD2	TRBV4-1	TRBJ2-3	.
TGTGCCAGCAGTTTGGGGCAGGTGGGGACCCAGTACTTC	CASSLGQVGTQYF	.	TRBV27	TRBJ2-5	.